The 30 T cell receptor beta chains below all came from one sample that was sequenced in a study of early T cells in non-severe SARS-CoV-2 infection. TCRdb itself ran the 5' RACE reads through MiXCR, one entry per CDR3 protein. The data show roughly 88,000 distinct CDR3 sequences, approximately 14% seen once. Sequenced input: whole blood. These receptors originate from an adult who was a healthcare worker with PCR-confirmed SARS-CoV-2 infection or an uninfected control (not recorded which).

This clonotype was seen more than once but under ten times. In DNA form, the CDR3 reads TGTGCCAGCAGGACCCAAAGGGGGAGCAATCAGCCCCAGCATTTT. Amino acids: CASRTQRGSNQPQHF. V usage is TRBV6-5 and J usage is TRBJ1-5; possible D gene TRBD1, 6 bases. V was clipped by 6 bases and J by 1 base, with 13 bases between them. Germline V gene sequence: CDR1 MNHEY, CDR2 SVGAGI. The CDR3 covers 15 residues.

This clonotype was counted only a few times. The chain has TRBV11-2 and TRBJ2-3; D unresolved. The CDR3 is 13 amino acids. Trimming pared 4 bases from V and 2 bases from J, leaving 7 bases between. The germline CDR1 and CDR2 sequences are SGHAT and FQNNGV. CDR3: CASSYQSTDTQYF. CDR3 nucleotide sequence: TGTGCCAGCAGCTATCAGTCCACAGATACGCAGTATTTT.

This clonotype has more than one count but fewer than ten. J is TRBJ1-6 and V is TRBV11-2, with 7 bases fitting TRBD1. The CDR3 extends over 19 amino acids. V shed 2 bases, J shed 0 bases, and the junction held 10 bases outside the gene matches. Germline CDR1 is SGHAT and CDR2 is FQNNGV. The CDR3 coding sequence is TGTGCCAGCAGCTTATGGGGGGACAGCCAGAGCTCCTATAATTCACCCCTCCACTTT. Encoded protein: CASSLWGDSQSSYNSPLHF. The full variable domain, completed using reference TRBV11-2 and TRBJ1-6, is EAGVAQSPRYKIIEKRQSVAFWCNPISGHATLYWYQQILGQGPKLLIQFQNNGVVDDSQLPKDRFSAERLKGVDSTLKIQPAKLEDSAVYLCASSLWGDSQSSYNSPLHFGNGTRLTVT.

The chain employs TRBV29-1 and TRBJ1-1; no reliable D call. Germline CDR1 and CDR2: SQVTM and ANQGSEA. The CDR3 consists of 11 residues. The ends were cut back, 5 bases at V and 6 bases at J, with 10 bases in the middle. Here the CDR3 DNA reads TGCAGCGTTTTACAGAGCGCTGAAGCTTTCTTT. This gives the protein CSVLQSAEAFF. The whole variable domain, filled in from reference TRBV29-1 and TRBJ1-1, reads SAVISQKPSRDICQRGTSLTIQCQVDSQVTMMFWYRQQPGQSLTLIATANQGSEATYESGFVIDKFPISRPNLTFSTLTVSNMSPEDSSIYLCSVLQSAEAFFGQGTRLTVV.

This chain joins TRBV10-1 and TRBJ2-5; 7 bases line up with TRBD2. This CDR3 region has 15 residues. CDR1 and CDR2 (germline): WNHNN, SYGVQD (reference sequence). Losses at the gene ends were 3 bases for V and 4 bases for J; bases not matched to a gene: 8. CDR3 in amino acids: CASSDGTRGGETQYF. The CDR3 DNA is TGCGCCAGCAGTGATGGAACCCGCGGGGGAGAGACCCAGTACTTC.

There are a few counts of this clonotype. The V gene is TRBV4-3, the J gene TRBJ2-5; D uncertain. The CDR3 is made up of 15 amino acids. Trimming took 1 base from V and 4 from J, leaving 13 bases between them. Germline CDR1 reads LGHNA; CDR2 reads YSLEER. The CDR3 protein is CASSQGGAPRETQYF. In nucleotides, the CDR3 is TGCGCCAGCAGCCAAGGCGGAGCCCCCCGAGAGACCCAGTACTTC.

This clonotype came up a few times. This chain joins TRBV20-1 and TRBJ2-3; 11 bases are a match to TRBD2. Germline CDR1 DFQATT, CDR2 SNEGSKA (reference sequence). The CDR3 has 17 residues. With V trimmed by 0 bases and J by 1 base, 6 bases remained unmatched. CDR3 residues: CSARDQMTSGGTDTQYF. The CDR3 DNA reads as TGCAGTGCTAGAGACCAGATGACTAGCGGGGGCACAGATACGCAGTATTTT.

The table lists this clonotype with many counts. The chain uses TRBV20-1 and TRBJ1-5, with 9 bases identical to TRBD1. This CDR3 comprises 15 residues. The germline CDR1 and CDR2 sequences are DFQATT and SNEGSKA (reference sequence). With V trimmed by 7 bases and J by 4 bases, 11 bases remained unmatched. CDR3 loop: CSDSRTGTGNQPQHF. The DNA of the CDR3 is TGCAGTGATTCGCGAACCGGGACAGGGAATCAGCCCCAGCATTTT.

The rearrangement links TRBV12-3 or TRBV12-4 to TRBJ2-7; TRBD2 might be the D (5 bases). The CDR3 runs 14 residues. Between the trimmed V and J ends, which lost 5 bases and 5 bases, there was a span of 16 bases. The CDR3, as DNA: TGTGCCAGCAGTCCACATTCCGGGAAGAACGAGCAGTACTTC. Translated, it gives CASSPHSGKNEQYF.

The CDR3 here is CTCGGTPYGYTF. The CDR3, as DNA: TGTACCTGTGGGGGCACGCCTTATGGCTACACCTTC. The V and J genes are TRBV28 and TRBJ1-2; D is possibly TRBD1 (6 bases). The CDR3 loop spans 12 amino acids. Germline V CDR1 and CDR2: MDHEN, SYDVKM.

This clonotype was recorded at least ten times. The CDR3 protein is CASRGDLNQPQHF. The CDR3 DNA sequence: TGTGCCAGCAGAGGGGACCTCAATCAGCCCCAGCATTTT. This sequence joins TRBV2 and TRBJ1-5; weak D call: TRBD1 (5 bases). V shed 6 bases and J shed 3 bases, with 9 bases lying between them. Germline CDR1 SNHLY, CDR2 FYNNEI. The CDR3 consists of 13 residues.

V is TRBV11-2 and J is TRBJ2-5; D is undetermined. Trimming removed 4 bases at V and 1 base at J, with 13 bases between. The germline V gene has CDR1 SGHAT and CDR2 FQNNGV. The CDR3 extends over 15 amino acids. The CDR3 nucleotides read TGTGCCAGCAGCTACCTAGGGAATGTCCAAGAGACCCAGTACTTC. Its protein product is CASSYLGNVQETQYF. Using reference TRBV11-2 and TRBJ2-5 for the parts outside the CDR3, the full variable domain is EAGVAQSPRYKIIEKRQSVAFWCNPISGHATLYWYQQILGQGPKLLIQFQNNGVVDDSQLPKDRFSAERLKGVDSTLKIQPAKLEDSAVYLCASSYLGNVQETQYFGPGTRLLVL.

This chain links TRBV10-3 with TRBJ2-7, with D possibly matching TRBD1 (6 bases). The CDR3 loop spans 14 amino acids. Germline loops: CDR1 ENHRY, CDR2 SYGVKD. V was cut by 4 bases and J by 7 bases, with 17 bases left in between. DNA of the CDR3: TGTGCCATCAGTGTTGAGACAGGTTCTGGTGAGCAGTACTTC. It encodes CAISVETGSGEQYF.

This clonotype was observed many times. This chain joins TRBV10-3 and TRBJ1-6; 9 nucleotides align to TRBD1. The germline gives CDR1 ENHRY, CDR2 SYGVKD. V trimming: 6 bases; J trimming: 10 bases; junction bases outside the gene matches: 7. The CDR3 contains 14 residues. CDR3 residues: CAISARDRESPLHF. As DNA, the CDR3 is TGTGCCATCAGCGCACGGGACAGGGAATCACCCCTCCACTTT.

The chain uses TRBV28 and TRBJ1-4; D is ambiguous. The CDR3 covers 15 residues. Germline V gene sequence: CDR1 MDHEN, CDR2 SYDVKM. Trimming shortened V by 10 bases and J by 0 bases, and 15 bases separated the two germline ends. The CDR3, as DNA: TGTGCCACCCAGACATGGGCTGCAACTAATGAAAAACTGTTTTTT. Translated, it gives CATQTWAATNEKLFF.

The chain recombines TRBV5-1 with TRBJ2-5; TRBD1 or TRBD2 may be the D gene (6 bases each). The CDR3 has 15 residues. The germline gives CDR1 SGHRS, CDR2 YFSETQ. V shed 4 bases and J shed 5 bases, with 18 bases lying between them. The chain's CDR3 is CASSLEGGPLETQYF. The CDR3 nucleotides read TGCGCCAGCAGCCTGGAGGGGGGTCCCTTGGAGACCCAGTACTTC.

The rearrangement joins TRBV30 to TRBJ2-7; 8 nucleotides line up with TRBD1. The CDR3 loop spans 11 amino acids. Germline-derived CDR1 and CDR2 are GTSNPN and SVGIG (reference sequence). The junction had 9 bases not matched to a gene; V was cut back by 7 bases and J by 10 bases. CDR3 coding DNA: TGTGCCTACTCGGACAGGGATGAACAGTACTTC. Protein sequence: CAYSDRDEQYF.

V gene TRBV6-5 combines with J gene TRBJ2-7; maybe TRBD1 (5 bases). Looked up from germline, CDR1 is MNHEY and CDR2 is SVGAGI. Trimming cost V 6 bases and J 0 bases, with 9 bases left between them. The CDR3 totals 13 residues. The CDR3, as DNA: TGTGCCAGCAGCCCTGGACACTCCTACGAGCAGTACTTC. It translates to CASSPGHSYEQYF.

A single count supports this clonotype. The CDR3 loop is CASMVMGQNTGELFF. In DNA, the CDR3 is TGTGCCAGCATGGTCATGGGACAGAACACCGGGGAGCTGTTTTTT. The chain is built from TRBV2 and TRBJ2-2; perhaps TRBD1 as D (6 bases). The V end was cut by 7 bases, the J end by 1 base, with 13 bases between. Germline V gene sequence: CDR1 SNHLY, CDR2 FYNNEI. The CDR3 consists of 15 residues.

V usage is TRBV2 and J usage is TRBJ2-7, with D possibly matching TRBD1 (6 bases). This CDR3 is 14 amino acids long. Germline V gene data show CDR1 as SNHLY and CDR2 as FYNNEI. Trimming took off 9 bases at V and 1 base at J, with 16 bases between the two ends. The CDR3 coding sequence is TGTGCCAGTGACCAAAAGGACAGATCCTACGAGCAGTACTTC. It translates to CASDQKDRSYEQYF.

The V and J genes are TRBV30 and TRBJ2-3; the D gene is possibly TRBD2 (6 bases). Trimming shortened V by 1 base and J by 1 base, and 12 bases separated the two germline ends. There are 15 residues in the CDR3. The germline CDR1 and CDR2 sequences are GTSNPN and SVGIG (reference sequence). Here the CDR3 DNA reads TGTGCCTGGAGTGCCATAGCGGCGGGCACAGATACGCAGTATTTT. It yields the protein CAWSAIAAGTDTQYF. Looking up the rest from reference TRBV30 and TRBJ2-3 gives the full variable domain: SQTIHQWPATLVQPVGSPLSLECTVEGTSNPNLYWYRQAAGRGLQLLFYSVGIGQISSEVPQNLSASRPQDRQFILSSKKLLLSDSGFYLCAWSAIAAGTDTQYFGPGTRLTVL.

This clonotype has only a few counts. This sequence joins TRBV29-1 and TRBJ2-1, with D possibly being TRBD2 (6 bases). V dropped 6 bases and J dropped 7 bases, with 7 bases sitting between them. Germline loops: CDR1 SQVTM, CDR2 ANQGSEA. The CDR3 runs 10 residues. DNA of the CDR3: TGCAGCGTGACTAGGAATGAGCAGTTCTTC. It translates to CSVTRNEQFF.

The chain is built from TRBV7-8 and TRBJ2-1, with D unclear. The germline V and J ends were trimmed by 3 bases and 0 bases, with 3 bases remaining between them. CDR3 length: 13 residues. Germline V gene lookup returns CDR1 SGHVS and CDR2 FQNEAQ. For the CDR3, the DNA is TGTGCCAGCAGCTTGTTCTCCTACAATGAGCAGTTCTTC. It codes for CASSLFSYNEQFF.

In this sample, this clonotype turned up a few times. The chain links TRBV2 to TRBJ1-3; D call uncertain. Germline assignment: CDR1 SNHLY and CDR2 FYNNEI. CDR3 length: 13 residues. Trimming left V 6 bases short and J 2 bases short, with 8 bases between. The DNA for the CDR3 is TGTGCCAGCAGCCCAGATGCTGGAAACACCATATATTTT. Translating it yields CASSPDAGNTIYF.

About this clonotype: The DNA is omitted, as the CDR3 cannot be located on it reliably, and the CDR3 follows TCRdb's listing. J is TRBJ1-2 and V is TRBV5-5. Germline lookup yields CDR1 SGHKS and CDR2 YYEKEE (reference sequence). The CDR3 spans 13 residues, counting both ends. The CDR3 sequence: CASSLVVGFGNTF.

V is TRBV3-1 and J is TRBJ2-7; a possible D gene is TRBD1 (8 bases). The CDR3 loop spans 14 amino acids. The germline V gene has CDR1 LGHDT and CDR2 YNNKEL (reference sequence). V was pared by 1 base and J by 7 bases, with 14 bases between. CDR3: CASSQAGQGGEQYF. The CDR3 DNA is TGTGCCAGCAGCCAAGCCGGACAGGGAGGGGAGCAGTACTTC.

There are a few counts of this clonotype. The genes are TRBV7-6 and TRBJ2-3; 9 bases line up with TRBD2. Unmatched junction bases numbered 9, after V lost 3 bases and J lost 5 bases. CDR3 length: 16 amino acids. Germline lookup yields CDR1 SGHVS and CDR2 FNYEAQ. For the CDR3, the DNA is TGTGCCAGCAGCTTGGATCTAGCGGGGACGAGAGATACGCAGTATTTT. Amino acid sequence: CASSLDLAGTRDTQYF.

This clonotype has only a few counts. The chain is built from TRBV19 and TRBJ2-2; TRBD2 matches at 13 bases. After removal of 7 bases from V and 6 bases from J, the junction contained 5 bases not matched to a gene. This CDR3 contains 15 residues. Per the germline V gene, CDR1 is LNHDA and CDR2 is SQIVND (reference sequence). The CDR3 DNA is TGTGCCAGTACCTCCGGGACTAGCGGGGCCGGGGAGCTGTTTTTT. Its translation: CASTSGTSGAGELFF.

This clonotype was counted between two and nine times. The chain joins TRBV7-2 to TRBJ1-1, with D hard to call. The CDR3 covers 13 residues. Trimming took off 3 bases at V and 6 bases at J, with 11 bases between the two ends. The germline V gene encodes CDR1 SGHTA and CDR2 FQGNSA. CDR3 sequence reads: CASSFGVQPEAFF. The CDR3 coding sequence is TGTGCCAGCAGCTTTGGAGTCCAACCTGAAGCTTTCTTT.

The chain joins TRBV11-2 to TRBJ2-2, with D perhaps TRBD2 (6 bases). This CDR3 has 16 amino acids. Germline V lookup: CDR1 SGHAT, CDR2 FQNNGV. Deletions cut 0 bases from V and 1 base from J, with 9 bases between. CDR3 in DNA: TGTGCCAGCAGCTTAGACGGAGCGGGGAACACCGGGGAGCTGTTTTTT. Translated, it gives CASSLDGAGNTGELFF.